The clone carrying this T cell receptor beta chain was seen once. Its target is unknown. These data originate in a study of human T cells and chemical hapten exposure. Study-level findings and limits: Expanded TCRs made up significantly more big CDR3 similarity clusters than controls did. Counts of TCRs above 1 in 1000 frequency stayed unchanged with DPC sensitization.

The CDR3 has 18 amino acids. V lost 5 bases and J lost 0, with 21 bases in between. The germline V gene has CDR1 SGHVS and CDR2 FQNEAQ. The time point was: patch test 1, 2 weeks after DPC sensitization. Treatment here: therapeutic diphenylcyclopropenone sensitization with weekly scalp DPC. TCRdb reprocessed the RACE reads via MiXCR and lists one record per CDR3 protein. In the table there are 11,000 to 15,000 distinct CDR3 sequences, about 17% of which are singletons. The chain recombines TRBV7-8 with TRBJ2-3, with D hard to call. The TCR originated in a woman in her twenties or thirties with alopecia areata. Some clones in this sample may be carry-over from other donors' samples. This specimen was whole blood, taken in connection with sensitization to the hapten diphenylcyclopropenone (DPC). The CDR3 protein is CASSPSGRSCASTDTQYF. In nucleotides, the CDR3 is TGTGCCAGCAGCCCTTCCGGTCGATCCTGTGCTAGCACAGATACGCAGTATTTT.